Detailed here is one T cell receptor (beta chain). This sample is drawn from a study of blood T cells in healthy people across ages. A second PCR of roughly 6 to 12 cycles used a sample-barcoded 5' primer and a J-beta primer mix. Every molecule of cDNA carried a tag from a template-switch adaptor with 12 random nucleotides. TCRdb passed the 5' RACE reads through MiXCR, listing each CDR3 protein once. In the table there are 550,000 to 750,000 distinct CDR3 sequences, more than 20% of which are singletons. The CDR3 spans 11 residues. V lost 7 bases and J lost 4, with 6 bases in between. Germline V lookup: CDR1 SGHRS, CDR2 YFSETQ.

The origin of this receptor is a man in his 70s in good health. The sequencing sample was made of blood. The chain couples TRBV5-1 to TRBJ2-1; no firm D call. In DNA form, the CDR3 reads TGCGCCAGCCACGAGTACAATGAGCAGTTCTTC. As protein: CASHEYNEQFF.